This T cell receptor beta chain was observed in a study of technical replicates of blood from several donors. This table comes from immunoSEQ multiplex PCR, and its TCRdb copy is limited to in-frame clones, with some not included. The table includes 78,000 or so clones, roughly 91% detected once. Germline lookup yields CDR1 LNHDA and CDR2 SQIVND (reference sequence). V lost 4 bases to trimming and J lost 8 bases; unmatched junction nucleotides: 11. The CDR3 covers 15 residues. The clonotype originates from a human donor in good health. Some clones in this sample may be carry-over from other donors' samples. Sequencing input: T cells isolated from PBMCs. This chain uses TRBV19 with TRBJ2-1, with 7 bases matching TRBD2. The CDR3 is CASSTTRAGRDEQFF. CDR3 DNA: TGTGCCAGTAGTACTACGCGCGCAGGGAGGGATGAGCAGTTCTTC.